These T cell receptor beta chains were read from a single sample in a study of blood T cell repertoires in COVID-19. Using immunoSEQ multiplex PCR, the repertoire was profiled, and TCRdb retains in-frame clones only, with some absent. The sample includes some 130,000 clones, approximately 78% of them seen just once. The sample was peripheral blood. These receptors all stem from a man between 60 and 70 years old who had recovered from COVID-19. Each CDR3 is given with its conserved first and last residue. The D gene is left open where the match is weak. The size entry is marked missing in some rows and otherwise reads once, few, many or a size class.

CDR3 DNA: TGCGCCAGCAGCTTGGCCGTTCAAGAGACCCAGTACTTC
CDR3 protein: CASSLAVQETQYF
D gene: NA
clone size: NA
V gene: TRBV5-1
J gene: TRBJ2-5

CDR3 DNA: TGTGCCAGCAGCCAAGATCGAGCGGGGGTAGATACGCAGTATTTT
CDR3 protein: CASSQDRAGVDTQYF
D gene: TRBD2
clone size: NA
V gene: TRBV4-2
J gene: TRBJ2-3

CDR3 DNA: TGTGCCACCAGTGGGGCGGGAGAGCGTGAGCAGTACTTC
CDR3 protein: CATSGAGEREQYF
D gene: TRBD2
clone size: NA
V gene: TRBV24-1
J gene: TRBJ2-7

CDR3 DNA: TGTGCCAGCAGCAAGACAGGGTACGAGCAGTACTTC
CDR3 protein: CASSKTGYEQYF
D gene: TRBD1
clone size: NA
V gene: TRBV6-2/TRBV6-3
J gene: TRBJ2-7

CDR3 DNA: TGTGCCAGCAGCTTAGTCAGTTACGGGGGTGACGAGCAGTACTTC
CDR3 protein: CASSLVSYGGDEQYF
D gene: NA
clone size: NA
V gene: TRBV7-2
J gene: TRBJ2-7

CDR3 DNA: TGTGCCAGCAGCCAAGAAAGGGACAGGGGGCCCGGGAGCTATGGCTACACCTTC
CDR3 protein: CASSQERDRGPGSYGYTF
D gene: TRBD1
clone size: NA
V gene: TRBV3-1/TRBV3-2
J gene: TRBJ1-2

CDR3 DNA: TGTGCCAGCAGCGGGACACTTCCCTACAATGAGCAGTTCTTC
CDR3 protein: CASSGTLPYNEQFF
D gene: NA
clone size: NA
V gene: TRBV7-2
J gene: TRBJ2-1

CDR3 DNA: TGTGCCAGCAGCCTACGGGGACTAGCAAAAGAGCAGTACTTC
CDR3 protein: CASSLRGLAKEQYF
D gene: TRBD2
clone size: NA
V gene: TRBV7-2
J gene: TRBJ2-7

CDR3 DNA: TGTGCCAGCAGTCCTCAGACAGGGGAGGGTGAAAAACTGTTTTTT
CDR3 protein: CASSPQTGEGEKLFF
D gene: TRBD1
clone size: NA
V gene: TRBV28
J gene: TRBJ1-4

CDR3 DNA: TGTGCCAGCCCCCCCGCCCGTCGACAGAGCCGCTCTGGAAACACCATATATTTT
CDR3 protein: CASPPARRQSRSGNTIYF
D gene: NA
clone size: NA
V gene: TRBV11-2
J gene: TRBJ1-3

CDR3 DNA: TGCAGTGCTAGTGGACAGGTCTGGGTTGATGGCTACACCTTC
CDR3 protein: CSASGQVWVDGYTF
D gene: TRBD1
clone size: NA
V gene: TRBV20-1
J gene: TRBJ1-2

CDR3 DNA: TGTGCCAGCTCACCTTACACAGGGGACACTGAAGCTTTCTTT
CDR3 protein: CASSPYTGDTEAFF
D gene: TRBD1
clone size: NA
V gene: TRBV18
J gene: TRBJ1-1

CDR3 DNA: TGTGCCAGTACCACGGTCTCTGGGGCCAACGTCCTGACTTTC
CDR3 protein: CASTTVSGANVLTF
D gene: NA
clone size: NA
V gene: TRBV19
J gene: TRBJ2-6

CDR3 DNA: TGCGCCAGCAGCTTTTCTGACAGGGTCCCAAACTATGGCTACACCTTC
CDR3 protein: CASSFSDRVPNYGYTF
D gene: TRBD1
clone size: NA
V gene: TRBV5-1
J gene: TRBJ1-2

CDR3 DNA: TGTGCCAGCAGGTCGTCCTACTCCTATAATTCACCCCTCCACTTT
CDR3 protein: CASRSSYSYNSPLHF
D gene: NA
clone size: NA
V gene: TRBV3-1/TRBV3-2
J gene: TRBJ1-6

CDR3 DNA: TGTGCCAGCAGTTCACAGGGGCTCGATCAGCCCCAGCATTTT
CDR3 protein: CASSSQGLDQPQHF
D gene: TRBD1
clone size: NA
V gene: TRBV6-5
J gene: TRBJ1-5

CDR3 DNA: TGTGCCAGTAGCCCGACAGGAGTATACGAGCAGTACTTC
CDR3 protein: CASSPTGVYEQYF
D gene: NA
clone size: NA
V gene: TRBV19
J gene: TRBJ2-7

CDR3 DNA: TGTGCCAGTAGTAGGGACAGAGCGAACACCGGGGAGCTGTTTTTT
CDR3 protein: CASSRDRANTGELFF
D gene: TRBD1
clone size: NA
V gene: TRBV19
J gene: TRBJ2-2

CDR3 DNA: TGTGCCAGCAGTCCGACAGGGGGCATAGGCTACACCTTC
CDR3 protein: CASSPTGGIGYTF
D gene: TRBD1
clone size: NA
V gene: TRBV28
J gene: TRBJ1-2

CDR3 DNA: TGTGCCAGCAGCCCCAGTGGGGCGGCCACAGATACGCAGTATTTT
CDR3 protein: CASSPSGAATDTQYF
D gene: NA
clone size: NA
V gene: TRBV7-3
J gene: TRBJ2-3

CDR3 DNA: TGTGCCAGCTCGCGAAGCACAGGGGGCTTTGGAAACACCATATATTTT
CDR3 protein: CASSRSTGGFGNTIYF
D gene: TRBD1
clone size: NA
V gene: TRBV18
J gene: TRBJ1-3

CDR3 DNA: TGTGCCAGCTCACCACTGACTAGCGGGAGACCAATCCAAGAGACCCAGTACTTC
CDR3 protein: CASSPLTSGRPIQETQYF
D gene: TRBD2
clone size: once
V gene: TRBV18
J gene: TRBJ2-5